This T cell receptor beta chain was profiled in a study of tumor-infiltrating lymphocytes in primary liver carcinoma. Study context: Samples yielded about 3.65 to 8 million productive TCRbeta reads, similar across tissue types.

Constant-region priming of around 490 ng total RNA yielded TCR beta cDNA. Modified slightly, ARM-PCR produced TCR beta libraries over three nested multiplex PCR rounds. Using its own MiXCR run on the multiplex PCR reads, TCRdb lists one record per CDR3 protein. The top ten hold 17% of the sample, which has 310,000 or so distinct CDR3 sequences, nearly 60% seen once. A note on this clonotype: This clone may be a read error of a much larger clone one base away.

The source of the blood RNA was unsorted whole blood, and germline DNA was extracted as well. The sequencing sample was made of peripheral blood. The receptor was derived from a woman in her twenties or thirties with primary liver carcinoma and hepatitis B virus infection.

The CDR3 loop reads CVWSGTGTRYTF. The CDR3 DNA reads TGTGTCTGGAGTGGGACAGGTACCCGCTACACCTTC. The chain combines TRBV30 with TRBJ1-2; TRBD1 matches 8 bases. This CDR3 is 12 amino acids long. Germline CDR1 reads GTSNPN; CDR2 reads SVGIG (reference sequence).